The rows below give T cell receptor beta chains drawn from one sample of a study of blood T cell repertoires in COVID-19. Sequenced by immunoSEQ multiplex PCR; TCRdb stores in-frame clones only, minus some. The sample has roughly 220,000 clones, 70% to 85% seen once. The sequencing input was PBMCs or T cells enriched from blood (not recorded which). Receptor source: a man in his forties who had recovered from COVID-19. Both conserved end residues are part of each CDR3. A D gene is named only where the DNA matches it firmly. The size entry is marked missing in some rows and otherwise reads once, few, many or a size class.

V gene,clone size,D gene,J gene,CDR3 DNA,CDR3 protein
TRBV11-2,once,-,TRBJ1-1,TGTGCCAGCAGCCCCTCAGGGTACACTGAAGCTTTCTTT,CASSPSGYTEAFF
TRBV19,-,-,TRBJ1-4,TGTGCCAGTAAAGGGGTCGAAAAACTGTTTTTT,CASKGVEKLFF
TRBV2,-,-,TRBJ1-6,TGTGCCAGCAGTGTTGGAGGTTCGAATTCACCCCTCCACTTT,CASSVGGSNSPLHF
TRBV28,-,TRBD1,TRBJ1-6,TGTGCCAGCAGAAAGGGACAGGGGTATTCACCCCTCCACTTT,CASRKGQGYSPLHF
TRBV4-1,-,-,TRBJ2-7,TGCGCCAGCAGCCAACCTCCGGTGGGAGCCTACGAGCAGTACTTC,CASSQPPVGAYEQYF
TRBV9,-,-,TRBJ2-5,TGTGCCAGCAGCGTAAGAGGGTTCATCGGGGAGACCCAGTACTTC,CASSVRGFIGETQYF
TRBV5-4,-,TRBD1,TRBJ1-2,TGTGCCAGCAAGGATAGACAGGGGGCGTCGAATAATGGCTACACCTTC,CASKDRQGASNNGYTF
TRBV15,few,-,TRBJ1-1,TGTGCCACCAGCACCGACACTGAAGCTTTCTTT,CATSTDTEAFF
TRBV7-9,-,-,TRBJ1-3,TGTGCCAGCAGCTTAATACCGGGTGGAAACACCATATATTTT,CASSLIPGGNTIYF
TRBV3-1/TRBV3-2,-,TRBD2,TRBJ2-3,TGTGCCAGCAGTGTCGGACTAGCGGGAGGGGATACGCAGTATTTT,CASSVGLAGGDTQYF
TRBV6-5,-,TRBD2,TRBJ2-7,TGTGCCAGCAGTTACCGGGGGGACCATTTCTACGAGCAGTACTTC,CASSYRGDHFYEQYF
TRBV30,once,TRBD1,TRBJ2-3,TGTGCCTGCCGACAGGGGCTGAGCACAGATACGCAGTATTTT,CACRQGLSTDTQYF